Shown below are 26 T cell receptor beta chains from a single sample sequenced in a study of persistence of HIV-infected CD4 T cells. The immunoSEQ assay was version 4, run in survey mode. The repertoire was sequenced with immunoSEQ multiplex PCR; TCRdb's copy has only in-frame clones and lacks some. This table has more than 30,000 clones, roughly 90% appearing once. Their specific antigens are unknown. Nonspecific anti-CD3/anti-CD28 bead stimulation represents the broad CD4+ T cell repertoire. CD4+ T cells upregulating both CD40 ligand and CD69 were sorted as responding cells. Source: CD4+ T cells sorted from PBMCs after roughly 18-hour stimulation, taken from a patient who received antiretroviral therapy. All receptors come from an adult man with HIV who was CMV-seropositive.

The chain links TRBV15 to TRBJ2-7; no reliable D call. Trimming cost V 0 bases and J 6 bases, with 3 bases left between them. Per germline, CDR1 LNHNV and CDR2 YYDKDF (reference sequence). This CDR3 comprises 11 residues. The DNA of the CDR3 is TGTGCCACCAGCAGAGAAACCGAGCAGTACTTC. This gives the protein CATSRETEQYF.

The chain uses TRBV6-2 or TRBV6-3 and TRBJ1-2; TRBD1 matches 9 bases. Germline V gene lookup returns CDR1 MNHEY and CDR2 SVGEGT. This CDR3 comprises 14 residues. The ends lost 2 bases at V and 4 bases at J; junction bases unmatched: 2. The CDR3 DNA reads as TGTGCCAGCAGTTACCTGACAGGGGGCTATGGCTACACCTTC. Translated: CASSYLTGGYGYTF.

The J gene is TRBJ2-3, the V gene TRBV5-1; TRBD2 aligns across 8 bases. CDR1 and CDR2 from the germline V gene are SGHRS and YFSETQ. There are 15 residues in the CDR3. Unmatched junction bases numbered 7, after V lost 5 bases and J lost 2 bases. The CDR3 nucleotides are TGCGCCAGCAGTCCGATAGCGGGACCCACAGATACGCAGTATTTT. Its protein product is CASSPIAGPTDTQYF.

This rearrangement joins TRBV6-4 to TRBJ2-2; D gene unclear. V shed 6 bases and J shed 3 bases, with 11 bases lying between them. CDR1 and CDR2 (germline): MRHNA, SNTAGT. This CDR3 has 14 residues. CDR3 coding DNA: TGTGCCAGCAGCCTCTTTGAGGACACCGGGGAGCTGTTTTTT. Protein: CASSLFEDTGELFF.

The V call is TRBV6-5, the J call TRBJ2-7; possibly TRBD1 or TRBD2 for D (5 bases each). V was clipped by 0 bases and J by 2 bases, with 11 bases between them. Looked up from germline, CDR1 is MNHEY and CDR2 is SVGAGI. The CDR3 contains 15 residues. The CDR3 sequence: CASSYSGDRTYEQYF. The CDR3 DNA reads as TGTGCCAGCAGTTACTCAGGGGACCGAACCTACGAGCAGTACTTC.

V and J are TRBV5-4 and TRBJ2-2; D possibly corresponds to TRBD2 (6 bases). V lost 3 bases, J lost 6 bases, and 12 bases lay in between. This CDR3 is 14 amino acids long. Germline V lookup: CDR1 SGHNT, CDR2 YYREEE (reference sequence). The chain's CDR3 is CASSYEWEAGELFF. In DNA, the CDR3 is TGTGCCAGCAGCTATGAGTGGGAGGCCGGGGAGCTGTTTTTT.

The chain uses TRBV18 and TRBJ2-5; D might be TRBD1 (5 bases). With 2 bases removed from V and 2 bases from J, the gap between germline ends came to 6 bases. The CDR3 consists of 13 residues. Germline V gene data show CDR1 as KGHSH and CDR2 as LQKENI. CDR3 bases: TGTGCCAGCTCACCAAGACAGCAAGAGACCCAGTACTTC. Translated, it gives CASSPRQQETQYF.

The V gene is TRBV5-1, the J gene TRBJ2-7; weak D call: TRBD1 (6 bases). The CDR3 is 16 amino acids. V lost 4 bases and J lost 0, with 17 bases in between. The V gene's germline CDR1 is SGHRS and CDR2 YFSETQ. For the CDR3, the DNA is TGCGCCAGCAGCCCAAGACCAACAGGGAGCTCCTACGAGCAGTACTTC. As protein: CASSPRPTGSSYEQYF. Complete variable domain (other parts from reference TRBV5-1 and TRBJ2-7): KAGVTQTPRYLIKTRGQQVTLSCSPISGHRSVSWYQQTPGQGLQFLFEYFSETQRNKGNFPGRFSGRQFSNSRSEMNVSTLELGDSALYLCASSPRPTGSSYEQYFGPGTRLTVT.

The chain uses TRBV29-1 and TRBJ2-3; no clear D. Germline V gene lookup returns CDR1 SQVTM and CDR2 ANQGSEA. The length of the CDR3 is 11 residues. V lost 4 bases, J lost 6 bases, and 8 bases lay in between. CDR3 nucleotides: TGCAGCGTTGCATCCGCCGATACGCAGTATTTT. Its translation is CSVASADTQYF.

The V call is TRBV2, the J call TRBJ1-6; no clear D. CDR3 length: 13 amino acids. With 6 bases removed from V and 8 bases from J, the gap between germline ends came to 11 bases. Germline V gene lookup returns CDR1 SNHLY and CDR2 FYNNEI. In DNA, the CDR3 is TGTGCCAGCAGCGGGGTGTGGGATTCACCCCTCCACTTT. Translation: CASSGVWDSPLHF.

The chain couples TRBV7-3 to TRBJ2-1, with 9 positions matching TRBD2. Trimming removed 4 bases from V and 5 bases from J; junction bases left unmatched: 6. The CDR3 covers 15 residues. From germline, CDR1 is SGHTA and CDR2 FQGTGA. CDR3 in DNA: TGTGCCAGCAGCTCGGAACTAGCGGGCCACAATGAGCAGTTCTTC. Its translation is CASSSELAGHNEQFF.

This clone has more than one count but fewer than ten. The CDR3 DNA follows: TGTGCCAGCAGCCACCCGACCACCGAAGCTTTCTTT. It translates to CASSHPTTEAFF. The V gene is TRBV3-1 (or the pseudogene TRBV3-2), the J gene TRBJ1-1; D is undetermined. The CDR3 consists of 12 residues. The ends were cut back, 3 bases at V and 8 bases at J, with 10 bases in the middle. Germline CDR1 reads LGHDT; CDR2 reads YNNKEL (reference sequence).

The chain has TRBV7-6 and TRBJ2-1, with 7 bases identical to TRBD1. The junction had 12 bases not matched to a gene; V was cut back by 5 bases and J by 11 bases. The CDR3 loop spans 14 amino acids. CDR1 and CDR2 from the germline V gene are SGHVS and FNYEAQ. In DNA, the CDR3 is TGTGCCAGCAGCCCCCGGGACAGTTTGAATAAGCAGTTCTTC. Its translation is CASSPRDSLNKQFF.

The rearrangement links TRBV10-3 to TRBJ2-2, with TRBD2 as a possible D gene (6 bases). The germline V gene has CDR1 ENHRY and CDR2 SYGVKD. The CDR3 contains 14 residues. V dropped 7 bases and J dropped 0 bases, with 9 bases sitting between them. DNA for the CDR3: TGTGCCATCACCGGGACTTCGAACACCGGGGAGCTGTTTTTT. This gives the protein CAITGTSNTGELFF.

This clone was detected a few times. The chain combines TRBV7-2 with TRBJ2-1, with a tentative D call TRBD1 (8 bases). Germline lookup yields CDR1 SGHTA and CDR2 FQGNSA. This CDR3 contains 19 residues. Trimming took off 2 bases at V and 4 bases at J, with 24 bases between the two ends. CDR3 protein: CASSLLRTGRGGGYNEQFF. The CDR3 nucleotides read TGTGCCAGCAGCTTACTAAGGACAGGGAGAGGGGGGGGATACAATGAGCAGTTCTTC.

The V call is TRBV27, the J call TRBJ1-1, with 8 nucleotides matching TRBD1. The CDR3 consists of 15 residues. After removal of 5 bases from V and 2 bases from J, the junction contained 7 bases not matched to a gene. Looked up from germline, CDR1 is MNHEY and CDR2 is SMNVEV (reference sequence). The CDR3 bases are TGTGCCAGCAGTCCGTCGACAGGGGTTAACACTGAAGCTTTCTTT. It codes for CASSPSTGVNTEAFF.

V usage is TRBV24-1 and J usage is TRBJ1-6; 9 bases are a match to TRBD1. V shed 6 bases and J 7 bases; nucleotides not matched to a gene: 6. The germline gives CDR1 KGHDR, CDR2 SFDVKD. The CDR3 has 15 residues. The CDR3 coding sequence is TGTGCCACCAGTCGGGGGACAGGGCGAAATTCACCCCTCCACTTT. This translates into CATSRGTGRNSPLHF.

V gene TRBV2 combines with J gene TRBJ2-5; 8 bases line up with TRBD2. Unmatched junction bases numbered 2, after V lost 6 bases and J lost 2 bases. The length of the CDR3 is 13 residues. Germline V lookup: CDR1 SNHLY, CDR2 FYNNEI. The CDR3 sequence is CASRLAVQETQYF. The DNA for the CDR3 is TGTGCCAGCAGACTAGCGGTTCAAGAGACCCAGTACTTC.

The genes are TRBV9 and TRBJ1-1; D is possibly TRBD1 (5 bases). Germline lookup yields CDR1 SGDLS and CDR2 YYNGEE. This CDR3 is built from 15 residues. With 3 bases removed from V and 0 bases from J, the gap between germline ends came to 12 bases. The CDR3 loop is CASSAKGTVNTEAFF. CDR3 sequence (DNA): TGTGCCAGCAGCGCGAAAGGGACGGTGAACACTGAAGCTTTCTTT.

In nucleotides, the CDR3 is TGTGCCAGCAGTTACTCCAGGGACAGTTCAAATTCACCCCTCCACTTT. Translating gives CASSYSRDSSNSPLHF. The chain links TRBV6-5 to TRBJ1-6; TRBD1 matches 7 bases. The CDR3 is 16 amino acids. The V and J ends lost 0 bases and 7 bases, in that order; junction bases with no gene match: 6. The V gene's germline CDR1 is MNHEY and CDR2 SVGAGI.

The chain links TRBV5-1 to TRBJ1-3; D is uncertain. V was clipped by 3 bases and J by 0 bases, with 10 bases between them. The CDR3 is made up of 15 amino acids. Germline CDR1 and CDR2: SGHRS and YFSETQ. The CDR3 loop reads CASSYRENSGNTIYF. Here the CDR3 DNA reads TGCGCCAGCAGCTACCGGGAAAACTCTGGAAACACCATATATTTT.

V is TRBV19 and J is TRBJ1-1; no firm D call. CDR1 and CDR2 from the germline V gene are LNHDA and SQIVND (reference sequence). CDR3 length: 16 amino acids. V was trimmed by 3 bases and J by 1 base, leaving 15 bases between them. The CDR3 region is CASSIPSRGRNTEAFF. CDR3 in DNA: TGTGCCAGTAGTATCCCCTCCCGGGGTAGGAACACTGAAGCTTTCTTT.

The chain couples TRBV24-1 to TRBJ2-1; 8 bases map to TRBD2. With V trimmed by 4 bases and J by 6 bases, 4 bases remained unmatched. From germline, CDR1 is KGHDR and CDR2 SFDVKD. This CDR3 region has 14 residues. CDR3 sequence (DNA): TGTGCCACCAGTGAAGGACTAGCCAGCAATGAGCAGTTCTTC. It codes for CATSEGLASNEQFF.

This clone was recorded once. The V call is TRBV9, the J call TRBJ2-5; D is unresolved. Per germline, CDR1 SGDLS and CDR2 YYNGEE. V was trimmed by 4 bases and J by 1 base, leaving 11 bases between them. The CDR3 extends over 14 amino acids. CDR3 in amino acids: CASSPGWVQETQYF. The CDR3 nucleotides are TGTGCCAGCAGCCCCGGGTGGGTCCAAGAGACCCAGTACTTC.

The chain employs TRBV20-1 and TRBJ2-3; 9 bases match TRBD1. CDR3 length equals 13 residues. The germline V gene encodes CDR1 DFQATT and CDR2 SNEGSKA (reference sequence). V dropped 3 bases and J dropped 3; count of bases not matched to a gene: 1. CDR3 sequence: CSASGQGTDTQYF. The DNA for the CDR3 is TGCAGTGCTAGTGGACAGGGGACAGATACGCAGTATTTT.

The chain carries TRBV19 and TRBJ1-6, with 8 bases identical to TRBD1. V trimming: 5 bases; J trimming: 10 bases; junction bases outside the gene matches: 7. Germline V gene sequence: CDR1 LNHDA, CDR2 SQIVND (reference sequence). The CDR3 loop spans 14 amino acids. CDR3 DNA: TGTGCCAGTAGTGCTGACAGGACAGGGTCACCCCTCCACTTT. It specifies CASSADRTGSPLHF.